One and the same sample provided the 10 T cell receptor beta chains below, sequenced in a study of beta chain features in type 1 diabetes. Investigators reverse transcribed all isolated RNA, so they sequenced expressed TCRB transcripts. Clones were read by immunoSEQ multiplex PCR, and TCRdb kept only the in-frame ones, dropping some. Among about 180,000 clones listed, 10% to 15% were seen once. The sequenced sample consisted of central memory CD4+ T cells from blood. All receptors derive from a woman aged 18-29 years in good health.

In this sample, this clone turned up a few times. This chain links TRBV28 with TRBJ2-1; 10 bases map to TRBD2. The CDR3 spans 16 residues. V was clipped by 5 bases and J by 6 bases; unmatched bases: 10. CDR1 is MDHEN and CDR2 is SYDVKM in the germline V gene. In nucleotides, the CDR3 is TGTGCCAGCAGTCTAGGCCTACTAGCGGGAATCAATGAGCAGTTCTTC. This translates into CASSLGLLAGINEQFF.

This clone was found a few times. The rearrangement links TRBV25-1 to TRBJ2-6, with TRBD2 as a possible D gene (5 bases). This CDR3 has 16 residues. The germline gives CDR1 MGHDK, CDR2 SYGVNS. Trimming removed 1 base at V and 3 bases at J, with 10 bases between. The CDR3 reads CASSELGGGGANVLTF. CDR3 DNA sequence: TGTGCCAGCAGTGAATTAGGAGGTGGTGGGGCCAACGTCCTGACTTTC.

This clone has at least ten counts. This rearrangement joins TRBV6-6 to TRBJ2-7, with TRBD1 matching over 10 bases. CDR1 and CDR2 from the germline V gene are MNHNY and SVGAGI (reference sequence). J lost 1 base, V lost 0 bases, and 3 bases had no gene match. This CDR3 comprises 16 residues. CDR3 nucleotides: TGTGCCAGCAGTTACTCTGGGACAGGGGCTTCCTACGAGCAGTACTTC. Protein product: CASSYSGTGASYEQYF.

This clone was counted at least ten times. V is TRBV30 and J is TRBJ1-1, with D uncertain. Trimming cost V 6 bases and J 7 bases, with 18 bases left between them. Germline values: CDR1 GTSNPN, CDR2 SVGIG (reference sequence). This CDR3 has 13 residues. The CDR3 DNA reads as TGTGCCTGCTCTACACGAGGCGAGGGTGAAGCTTTCTTT. Its protein is CACSTRGEGEAFF.

This clone was picked up a small number of times. The chain links TRBV18 to TRBJ2-7; 9 positions match TRBD1. The CDR3 sequence is 15 residues long. The germline gives CDR1 KGHSH, CDR2 LQKENI. V gave up 5 bases and J gave up 2 bases; unmatched junction bases: 7. DNA of the CDR3: TGTGCCAGCTCAAAGGGACAGGGCCAAACCTACGAGCAGTACTTC. This gives the protein CASSKGQGQTYEQYF.

The chain employs TRBV7-8 and TRBJ1-5; D is possibly TRBD1 (5 bases). Trimming shortened V by 6 bases and J by 7 bases, and 13 bases separated the two germline ends. Germline values: CDR1 SGHVS, CDR2 FQNEAQ. CDR3 length equals 13 residues. The CDR3, as DNA: TGTGCCAGCAGTGGGGGAGGGAGCCAGCCCCAGCATTTT. Its translation is CASSGGGSQPQHF.

The chain couples TRBV19 to TRBJ2-7, with 13 nucleotides matching TRBD2. Germline V gene data show CDR1 as LNHDA and CDR2 as SQIVND (reference sequence). V lost 3 bases, J lost 6 bases, and 5 bases stayed unmatched. The CDR3 is 15 amino acids. This chain's CDR3 is CASSITGLAGPEQYF. Here the CDR3 DNA reads TGTGCCAGTAGTATTACGGGACTAGCGGGACCCGAGCAGTACTTC.

The V call is TRBV7-2, the J call TRBJ2-7; 9 nucleotides line up with TRBD2. The CDR3 runs to 17 residues. Germline CDR1 is SGHTA and CDR2 is FQGNSA. With 6 bases clipped from V and 6 bases from J, the junction kept 18 bases outside the gene matches. This chain's CDR3 is CASSRPQGREGKGEQYF. CDR3 bases: TGTGCCAGCAGTCGCCCTCAGGGGCGGGAGGGTAAAGGCGAGCAGTACTTC.

The genes are TRBV29-1 and TRBJ1-4; D perhaps matches TRBD1 (6 bases). V dropped 6 bases and J dropped 8 bases, with 10 bases sitting between them. This CDR3 region has 11 residues. Germline V gene sequence: CDR1 SQVTM, CDR2 ANQGSEA. The CDR3 here is CSVRDNEKLFF. Here the CDR3 DNA reads TGCAGCGTGAGGGACAACGAAAAACTGTTTTTT.

CDR3 sequence (DNA): TGCGCCAGCAGCTTCAACGGCAATGAGCAGTTCTTC. Translating gives CASSFNGNEQFF. V usage is TRBV5-1 and J usage is TRBJ2-1; D remains unclear. Germline loops: CDR1 SGHRS, CDR2 YFSETQ. V was trimmed by 2 bases and J by 6 bases, leaving 6 bases between them. The CDR3 sequence is 12 residues long.